One and the same sample provided the 7 T cell receptor beta chains below, sequenced in a study of T cell changes during pregnancy in multiple sclerosis. The data were produced by immunoSEQ multiplex PCR, yet TCRdb's version contains in-frame clones alone and is incomplete. The table includes 40,000 to 45,000 clones, 85% to 90% detected once. The specimen comprised CD4+ T cells from peripheral blood mononuclear cells, sampled in the first trimester of pregnancy. These receptors all come from a female donor with multiple sclerosis, enrolled in a pregnancy study.

This clone was seen a handful of times. The chain uses TRBV9 and TRBJ2-2; D gene unclear. V lost 0 bases to trimming and J lost 5 bases, with 5 bases between them. Germline V gives CDR1 SGDLS, CDR2 YYNGEE. CDR3 size: 13 residues. CDR3 in DNA: TGTGCCAGCAGCGTAGTCGGGACCGGGGAGCTGTTTTTT. It is translated as CASSVVGTGELFF.

The chain uses TRBV2 and TRBJ2-4, with D tentatively TRBD2 (7 bases). V lost 6 bases and J lost 13, with 19 bases in between. The CDR3 totals 13 residues. CDR1 and CDR2 from the germline V gene are SNHLY and FYNNEI. The CDR3 coding sequence is TGTGCCAGCAGAGAGGGGGGGCTAGCCGAACAGTACTTC. Its protein is CASREGGLAEQYF. The entire variable domain, with the rest obtained from reference TRBV2 and TRBJ2-4, is as follows: EPEVTQTPSHQVTQMGQEVILRCVPISNHLYFYWYRQILGQKVEFLVSFYNNEISEKSEIFDDQFSVERPDGSNFTLKIRSTKLEDSAMYFCASREGGLAEQYFGAGTRLSVL.

This chain links TRBV19 with TRBJ1-5; D not resolved. The germline V and J ends were trimmed by 5 bases and 3 bases, with 8 bases remaining between them. This CDR3 region has 13 residues. Germline lookup yields CDR1 LNHDA and CDR2 SQIVND (reference sequence). The CDR3 loop is CASSVTFNQPQHF. In nucleotides, the CDR3 is TGTGCCAGTAGTGTGACATTCAATCAGCCCCAGCATTTT.

This clone is a singleton in its sample. The rearrangement uses TRBV6-5 and TRBJ1-2, with a tentative D call TRBD1 (6 bases). Germline values: CDR1 MNHEY, CDR2 SVGAGI. Trimming pared 4 bases from V and 5 bases from J, leaving 8 bases between. The CDR3 covers 12 residues. The CDR3: CASSSTGYGYTF. CDR3 nucleotides: TGTGCCAGCAGTTCAACAGGGTATGGCTACACCTTC.

This clone showed up just a few times. The chain recombines TRBV6-1 with TRBJ2-7; TRBD2 matches at 10 bases. Germline-derived CDR1 and CDR2 are MNHNS and SASEGT. CDR3 length: 14 amino acids. Trimming cost V 6 bases and J 7 bases; bases outside gene matches: 9. CDR3 bases: TGTGCCAGCAGGAACCTAGCGGGAGTGGGTGAGCAGTACTTC. Its protein is CASRNLAGVGEQYF.

V usage is TRBV6-5 and J usage is TRBJ2-1, with 10 bases identical to TRBD2. From germline, CDR1 is MNHEY and CDR2 SVGAGI. Trimming cost V 6 bases and J 7 bases; bases outside gene matches: 6. The CDR3 runs to 14 residues. The CDR3 here is CASRSAGGKNEQFF. CDR3 nucleotides: TGTGCCAGCAGGTCAGCGGGAGGGAAAAATGAGCAGTTCTTC.

The genes are TRBV6-1 and TRBJ1-2, with D perhaps TRBD1 (6 bases). V lost 2 bases and J lost 4, with 14 bases in between. Germline-derived CDR1 and CDR2 are MNHNS and SASEGT. The CDR3 spans 15 residues. CDR3 in DNA: TGTGCCAGCAGTGAATCGACAGGACCATCCTATGGCTACACCTTC. Protein: CASSESTGPSYGYTF.